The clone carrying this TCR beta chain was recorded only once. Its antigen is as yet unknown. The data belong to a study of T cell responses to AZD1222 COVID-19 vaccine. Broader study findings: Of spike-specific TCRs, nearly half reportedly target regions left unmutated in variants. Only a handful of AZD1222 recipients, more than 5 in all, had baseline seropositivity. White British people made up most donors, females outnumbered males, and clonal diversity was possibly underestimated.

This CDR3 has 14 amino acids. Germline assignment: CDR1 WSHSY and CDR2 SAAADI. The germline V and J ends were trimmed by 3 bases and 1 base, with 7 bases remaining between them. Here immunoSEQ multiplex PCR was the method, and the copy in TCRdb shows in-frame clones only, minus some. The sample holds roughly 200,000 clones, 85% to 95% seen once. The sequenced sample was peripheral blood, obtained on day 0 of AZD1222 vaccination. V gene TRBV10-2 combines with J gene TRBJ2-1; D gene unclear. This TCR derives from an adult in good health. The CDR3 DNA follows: TGCGCCAGCAGTGAATTCGGGTCCTACAATGAGCAGTTCTTC. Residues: CASSEFGSYNEQFF.